This T cell receptor beta chain was retrieved from a study of cytomegalovirus exposure and HLA in healthy donors. Study as a whole: About 79 million unique TCRs from HLA-typed donors were held in an early data release.

Study conclusions and caveats: CMV antigen specificity of a few CMV-associated chains was confirmed in vitro.

PCR primers comprised 60 Vbeta and 13 Jbeta primers. Produced via immunoSEQ multiplex PCR; TCRdb's table is partial and in-frame only. This sample has 120,000 to 150,000 clones, with around 86% found just once. Turning to this clone: Its cognate antigen is unknown.

This CDR3 is 13 amino acids long. The junction had 4 bases not matched to a gene; V was cut back by 7 bases and J by 3 bases. CDR1 and CDR2 from the germline V gene are LNHDA and SQIVND (reference sequence). The source of this sequence is a woman in her twenties or thirties in good health and CMV-seronegative. This chain connects TRBV19 to TRBJ1-1; 8 positions agree with TRBD1. Sequenced: PBMCs. This CDR3 reads CASTTGVDTEAFF. The CDR3 nucleotides read TGTGCCAGTACGACAGGGGTCGACACTGAAGCTTTCTTT.